This T cell receptor (beta chain) was identified in a study of neurological immune-mediated disorders. CDR1 is LGHDT, CDR2 YNNKEL, per germline (reference sequence). The V and J ends lost 5 bases and 5 bases respectively, with 12 bases between them. This CDR3 comprises 13 residues. The unsorted libraries were generated from a total of 2 million PBMCs, which had been stored in RNAlater at -80 C. The team produced cDNA through 5'RACE using 10-nucleotide random UMIs. TCRdb redid the calling of the 5' RACE reads with MiXCR, one entry per CDR3 protein. The table lists 55,000 to 70,000 distinct CDR3 sequences, roughly 10% of them singletons. This clonotype occurred many times.

The chain has TRBV3-1 and TRBJ1-1; D is possibly TRBD1 (5 bases). The clonotype comes from a man aged 60 to 75 in good health. The material sequenced was PBMCs. The CDR3 DNA reads as TGTGCCAGCAGCTTTGGGGCCCGAACTGAAGCTTTCTTT. It translates to CASSFGARTEAFF.